The 4 T cell receptor beta chains below come from one sample, sequenced in a study of T cells after yellow fever vaccination. TCRdb itself ran the 5' RACE reads through MiXCR, one entry per CDR3 protein. The data contain approximately 150,000 distinct CDR3 sequences, about 7.7% of them singletons. This specimen was CD4+ T cells sorted from PBMCs, taken 5 days after the yellow fever booster vaccination. The receptors were sampled from a young man who received the YFV17D yellow fever vaccine.

This clonotype was detected ten times or more. V usage is TRBV20-1 and J usage is TRBJ2-4; TRBD2 is a possible D gene (6 bases). The germline V and J ends were trimmed by 3 bases and 9 bases, with 15 bases remaining between them. Germline CDR1 and CDR2: DFQATT and SNEGSKA (reference sequence). The CDR3 extends over 13 amino acids. Here the CDR3 DNA reads TGCAGTGCTAGCCCCGGGGGTCTGGGCATTCAGTACTTC. Encoded protein: CSASPGGLGIQYF.

This clonotype has at least ten counts. The J gene is TRBJ2-7, the V gene TRBV9; 9 positions agree with TRBD2. The germline CDR1 and CDR2 sequences are SGDLS and YYNGEE. The CDR3 totals 14 residues. V was pared by 2 bases and J by 3 bases, with 3 bases of the junction left unmatched. CDR3 sequence reads: CASSVSSGSYEQYF. CDR3 bases: TGTGCCAGCAGCGTGAGTAGCGGGAGCTACGAGCAGTACTTC. Full variable domain (rest looked up from reference TRBV9 and TRBJ2-7): DSGVTQTPKHLITATGQRVTLRCSPRSGDLSVYWYQQSLDQGLQFLIQYYNGEERAKGNILERFSAQQFPDLHSELNLSSLELGDSALYFCASSVSSGSYEQYFGPGTRLTVT.

The chain has TRBV3-1 and TRBJ2-1; 16 nucleotides agree with TRBD2. After removal of 11 bases from V and 7 bases from J, the junction contained 17 bases not matched to a gene. This CDR3 spans 18 amino acids. Germline V gene data show CDR1 as LGHDT and CDR2 as YNNKEL (reference sequence). CDR3 DNA sequence: TGTGCCTTCAGCACCGCACCGGGACTAGCGGGAGGGTCAAATGAGCAGTTCTTC. Amino acid sequence: CAFSTAPGLAGGSNEQFF.

This clonotype was counted ten times or more. The chain couples TRBV10-3 to TRBJ2-1, with TRBD2 identical over 8 bases. In germline, CDR1 is ENHRY, CDR2 SYGVKD. V dropped 0 bases and J dropped 7; count of bases not matched to a gene: 8. The CDR3 is 16 residues long. In nucleotides, the CDR3 is TGTGCCATCAGTGAGTCGAGTCCTAGCGGGTCGAATGAGCAGTTCTTC. Its translation is CAISESSPSGSNEQFF.